The 6 T cell receptor beta chains given below trace back to one sample, sequenced in a study of shared T cell receptors in the human thymus. Profiling relied on immunoSEQ multiplex PCR, and the TCRdb table lists in-frame clones only, not all of them. The table has over 450,000 clones, more than 75% seen once. The data were also submitted as part of a second study, on human thymus T cells.

The sample was thymocytes. The receptors here all came from a boy under three years old with a congenital heart defect.

V usage is TRBV5-6 and J usage is TRBJ2-7; a possible D gene is TRBD2 (5 bases). V was trimmed by 2 bases and J by 1 base, leaving 16 bases between them. This CDR3 contains 16 residues. Germline V CDR1 and CDR2: SGHDT, YYEEEE. CDR3 bases: TGTGCCAGCAGCTTTCGCTCGATGGGGAGTTCCTACGAGCAGTACTTC. Protein sequence: CASSFRSMGSSYEQYF.

This clone was observed a single time. This chain joins TRBV18 and TRBJ2-5; possibly TRBD1 for D (6 bases). This CDR3 has 16 residues. Germline V CDR1 and CDR2: KGHSH, LQKENI. V was cut by 6 bases and J by 1 base, with 18 bases left in between. DNA of the CDR3: TGTGCCAGCTCGCGTGTCGGGGAAGGGGGCCAAGAGACCCAGTACTTC. It encodes CASSRVGEGGQETQYF.

The chain couples TRBV11-2 to TRBJ1-4; the D is unclear. CDR3 length equals 16 residues. Germline assignment: CDR1 SGHAT and CDR2 FQNNGV. V lost 3 bases and J lost 2, with 13 bases in between. The CDR3 nucleotides are TGTGCCAGCAGCTTGCCCGAAGCAGCGACTAATGAAAAACTGTTTTTT. Amino acid sequence: CASSLPEAATNEKLFF.

J is TRBJ1-4 and V is TRBV5-1, with 7 positions matching TRBD1. This CDR3 region has 15 residues. With 4 bases clipped from V and 11 bases from J, the junction kept 14 bases outside the gene matches. From germline, CDR1 is SGHRS and CDR2 YFSETQ. The CDR3 sequence is CASSGRGARGEKLFF. The CDR3 coding sequence is TGCGCCAGCAGCGGCAGGGGGGCGCGGGGGGAGAAACTGTTTTTT.

This clone was found once. The chain has TRBV9 and TRBJ2-2; 11 nucleotides line up with TRBD2. V trimming: 6 bases; J trimming: 6 bases; junction bases outside the gene matches: 13. Germline-derived CDR1 and CDR2 are SGDLS and YYNGEE. The CDR3 runs to 17 residues. CDR3 loop: CASTVRGSGRAPGELFF. Here the CDR3 DNA reads TGTGCCAGCACCGTGAGGGGTAGCGGGAGGGCCCCCGGGGAGCTGTTTTTT.

This clone occurred a few times. The chain carries TRBV11-3 and TRBJ2-3; D unclear. V lost 1 base and J 6 bases, leaving 29 bases between the germline ends. Germline CDR1 and CDR2: SGHNT and YENEEA. The CDR3 sequence is 20 residues long. The CDR3, as DNA: TGTGCCAGCAGCTTAGCTAACCGACCCCTTGAAAGGTTTAGCCCGGATACGCAGTATTTT. It specifies CASSLANRPLERFSPDTQYF. The variable domain in full, with the rest retrieved from reference TRBV11-3 and TRBJ2-3, is EAGVVQSPRYKIIEKKQPVAFWCNPISGHNTLYWYLQNLGQGPELLIRYENEEAVDDSQLPKDRFSAERLKGVDSTLKIQPAELGDSAVYLCASSLANRPLERFSPDTQYFGPGTRLTVL.